Listed here are 8 T cell receptor beta chains from one sample, sequenced in a study of T cell responses to AZD1222 COVID-19 vaccine. Profiled with immunoSEQ multiplex PCR; TCRdb holds only in-frame clones, not every one. The data contain approximately 52,000 clones, about 91% of them singletons. This specimen was peripheral blood, taken 28 days after the second AZD1222 dose. These receptor sequences come from an adult who received the AZD1222 COVID-19 vaccine.

The table lists this clone with a few counts. The gene calls are TRBV14 and TRBJ1-1; the D is unclear. Trimming cost V 0 bases and J 0 bases, with 8 bases left between them. Germline CDR1 is SGHDN and CDR2 is FVKESK. This CDR3 is 15 amino acids long. The CDR3 DNA is TGTGCCAGCAGCCAAGAAAGGACTATGAACACTGAAGCTTTCTTT. Translation: CASSQERTMNTEAFF.

This CDR3 is CASSPTAPAPLVLYNEQFF. The CDR3 DNA follows: TGTGCCAGCAGCCCTACCGCCCCCGCTCCCCTAGTCCTATACAATGAGCAGTTCTTC. The rearrangement uses TRBV9 and TRBJ2-1; D remains unclear. This CDR3 has 19 residues. V was pared by 4 bases and J by 4 bases, with 27 bases between. The germline V gene has CDR1 SGDLS and CDR2 YYNGEE.

V and J are TRBV5-1 and TRBJ2-7; a weak D match, TRBD1 (8 bases). Per the germline V gene, CDR1 is SGHRS and CDR2 is YFSETQ. Trimming took 2 bases from V and 2 from J, leaving 23 bases between them. The CDR3 is 18 amino acids. DNA of the CDR3: TGCGCCAGCAGCTTCCGAGACAGGGGTAGCGGGCGCCCCTACGAGCAGTACTTC. It yields the protein CASSFRDRGSGRPYEQYF.

The rearrangement links TRBV6-5 to TRBJ2-3; D is uncertain. Trimming left V 0 bases short and J 2 bases short, with 6 bases between. Germline CDR1 reads MNHEY; CDR2 reads SVGAGI. CDR3 length: 14 amino acids. CDR3 DNA: TGTGCCAGCAGTTACTCTCTATTCACAGATACGCAGTATTTT. Protein: CASSYSLFTDTQYF.

The genes are TRBV19 and TRBJ1-6, with 7 bases fitting TRBD1. This CDR3 has 15 amino acids. CDR1 is LNHDA, CDR2 SQIVND, per germline (reference sequence). Trimming at V came to 6 bases and at J to 7 bases, leaving 9 bases not matched to a gene. CDR3 residues: CASSPLGQINSPLHF. CDR3 nucleotide sequence: TGTGCCAGTAGCCCTTTGGGACAGATCAATTCACCCCTCCACTTT.

The CDR3 coding sequence is TGTGCCAGCAGCGATCGGGACAGTGAAGCTTTCTTT. Translated, it gives CASSDRDSEAFF. The V call is TRBV3-1 (or the pseudogene TRBV3-2), the J call TRBJ1-1, with 7 bases lining up with TRBD1. CDR1 is LGHDT and CDR2 is YNNKEL in the germline V gene (reference sequence). The CDR3 contains 12 residues. The trim removed 5 bases at V and 7 bases at J, leaving 4 bases unmatched.

The genes are TRBV12-3 or TRBV12-4 and TRBJ2-1; D gene uncertain. Between the trimmed V and J ends, which lost 3 bases and 12 bases, there was a span of 12 bases. The CDR3 contains 12 residues. The CDR3 protein is CASSFSGSGQFF. The CDR3 bases are TGTGCCAGCAGTTTCTCCGGATCAGGGCAGTTCTTC.

This clone appeared once. V and J are TRBV19 and TRBJ2-7; no firm D call. V shed 4 bases and J shed 7 bases, with 20 bases lying between them. Germline-derived CDR1 and CDR2 are LNHDA and SQIVND (reference sequence). This CDR3 is 15 amino acids long. The CDR3 DNA is TGTGCCAGTAGTACCGTAGCCTCAATCCCCCGGGAGCAGTACTTC. Translating it yields CASSTVASIPREQYF. Looking up the rest from reference TRBV19 and TRBJ2-7 gives the full variable domain: DGGITQSPKYLFRKEGQNVTLSCEQNLNHDAMYWYRQDPGQGLRLIYYSQIVNDFQKGDIAEGYSVSREKKESFPLTVTSAQKNPTAFYLCASSTVASIPREQYFGPGTRLTVT.